One and the same sample provided the 6 T cell receptor beta chains below, sequenced in a study of T-cell reconstitution after alpha-beta-depleted transplantation in children. Preparation of the TCRbeta library used unique molecular identifiers. TCRdb re-derived calls from the PCR reads in MiXCR, one entry per CDR3 protein. The repertoire holds around 71,000 distinct CDR3 sequences, with 5.5% to 7.5% as singletons. The specimen comprised PBMCs from the stem cell graft donor, sampled from the stem cell graft. These receptors were taken from a human donor who donated a stem cell graft to a child with acute lymphoblastic leukemia.

In its sample, this clonotype was seen many times. The chain carries TRBV4-1 and TRBJ2-2; D uncertain. V was trimmed by 4 bases and J by 0 bases, leaving 6 bases between them. The CDR3 consists of 14 residues. Looked up from germline, CDR1 is MGHRA and CDR2 is YSYEKL. In DNA, the CDR3 is TGCGCCAGCAGCCCCTTCTCGAACACCGGGGAGCTGTTTTTT. This sequence encodes CASSPFSNTGELFF.

V is TRBV7-1 and J is TRBJ2-1; 16 nucleotides align to TRBD2. TRBV7-1 is placed among ORFs of uncertain function. The V gene end was trimmed by 10 bases and the J gene end by 8 bases; junction bases not matched to a gene: 11. The CDR3 is made up of 16 amino acids. In DNA, the CDR3 is TGTGCCATGAGCTCGTGGGGACTAGCGGGGGGGGATGAGCAGTTCTTC. Protein product: CAMSSWGLAGGDEQFF.

This clonotype was picked up a small number of times. This chain joins TRBV5-1 and TRBJ2-3; D gene uncertain. Looked up from germline, CDR1 is SGHRS and CDR2 is YFSETQ. The CDR3 consists of 15 residues. V gave up 2 bases and J gave up 4 bases, with 14 bases separating them. The CDR3 nucleotides read TGCGCCAGCAGCTTTACTACCAAACCCTCAGATACGCAGTATTTT. Translating it yields CASSFTTKPSDTQYF. Using reference TRBV5-1 and TRBJ2-3 for the parts outside the CDR3, the full variable domain is KAGVTQTPRYLIKTRGQQVTLSCSPISGHRSVSWYQQTPGQGLQFLFEYFSETQRNKGNFPGRFSGRQFSNSRSEMNVSTLELGDSALYLCASSFTTKPSDTQYFGPGTRLTVL.

There are many counts of this clonotype. The chain couples TRBV6-6 to TRBJ2-3, with D hard to call. Trimming took 6 bases from V and 4 from J, leaving 11 bases between them. The germline CDR1 and CDR2 sequences are MNHNY and SVGAGI (reference sequence). This CDR3 is 13 amino acids long. The CDR3 bases are TGTGCCAGCAGCCCTTATACCGCAGATACGCAGTATTTT. It codes for CASSPYTADTQYF.

V and J are TRBV18 and TRBJ1-1; D unclear. The CDR3 has 14 amino acids. Trimming took off 0 bases at V and 2 bases at J, with 7 bases between the two ends. CDR1 and CDR2 (germline): KGHSH, LQKENI. As DNA, the CDR3 is TGTGCCAGCTCACCACCGGGGATAAACACTGAAGCTTTCTTT. Translated, it gives CASSPPGINTEAFF.

This clonotype was detected many times. The CDR3 DNA follows: TGTGCCAGCAGCGCCAGGGTGGAGGCTTTCTTT. Protein sequence: CASSARVEAFF. The V and J genes are TRBV11-2 and TRBJ1-1; possibly TRBD1 for D (5 bases). The germline V gene encodes CDR1 SGHAT and CDR2 FQNNGV. The V end was cut by 5 bases, the J end by 11 bases, with 12 bases between. CDR3 length: 11 amino acids. The full variable domain, with the rest looked up from reference TRBV11-2 and TRBJ1-1, is EAGVAQSPRYKIIEKRQSVAFWCNPISGHATLYWYQQILGQGPKLLIQFQNNGVVDDSQLPKDRFSAERLKGVDSTLKIQPAKLEDSAVYLCASSARVEAFFGQGTRLTVV.